This passage covers 22 T cell receptor beta chains from one sample sequenced in a study of identical twins. TCRdb processed the 5' RACE reads anew with MiXCR; each CDR3 protein has one entry. The sample consists of fewer than 500,000 distinct CDR3 sequences, around 15% of them appearing once. These same records also appear under a second study, on yellow fever vaccine responses in identical twins.

What was sequenced was CD4+ T cells sorted from blood. These receptors were collected from a woman aged 18-29 years in good health.

This clonotype came up a few times. V gene TRBV30 combines with J gene TRBJ1-2; weak D call: TRBD1 (5 bases). Germline CDR1 is GTSNPN and CDR2 is SVGIG (reference sequence). CDR3 length: 14 amino acids. V was clipped by 0 bases and J by 4 bases, with 12 bases between them. The CDR3 loop is CAWSVLGALYGYTF. DNA for the CDR3: TGTGCCTGGAGTGTACTTGGGGCTCTCTATGGCTACACCTTC.

The CDR3 reads CASSLLGFRDTEAFF. The CDR3 DNA reads TGCGCCAGCAGCTTGTTAGGGTTTCGAGACACTGAAGCTTTCTTT. This chain connects TRBV5-1 to TRBJ1-1, with D uncertain. Germline CDR1 is SGHRS and CDR2 is YFSETQ. Trimming removed 1 base from V and 3 bases from J, with 13 bases in between. This CDR3 contains 15 residues.

V usage is TRBV30 and J usage is TRBJ1-1, with a weak D call TRBD1 (6 bases). Trimming removed 2 bases from V and 4 bases from J, with 8 bases in between. The V gene's germline CDR1 is GTSNPN and CDR2 SVGIG (reference sequence). The CDR3 runs 12 residues. In DNA form, the CDR3 reads TGTGCCTGGAGTAAAGGGGGCACTGAAGCTTTCTTT. Its translation is CAWSKGGTEAFF.

The chain links TRBV7-8 to TRBJ2-3, with TRBD1 as a possible D gene (5 bases). V was clipped by 1 base and J by 3 bases, with 17 bases between them. CDR1 and CDR2 from the germline V gene are SGHVS and FQNEAQ. The CDR3 contains 17 residues. Written as DNA, the CDR3 is TGTGCCAGCAGCTTAGTACTCCCAGGGTTTATGACAGATACGCAGTATTTT. Amino acids: CASSLVLPGFMTDTQYF.

The chain recombines TRBV7-8 with TRBJ2-3, with D possibly matching TRBD2 (5 bases). Between the trimmed V and J ends, which lost 0 bases and 5 bases, there was a span of 24 bases. Per the germline V gene, CDR1 is SGHVS and CDR2 is FQNEAQ. The CDR3 runs to 19 residues. CDR3 bases: TGTGCCAGCAGCTTAGCGGGTGGTGCGGGCCGAGCGGAGGTAGATACGCAGTATTTT. Its translation: CASSLAGGAGRAEVDTQYF. The full variable domain, its missing parts supplied by reference TRBV7-8 and TRBJ2-3, is GAGVSQSPRYKVAKRGQDVALRCDPISGHVSLFWYQQALGQGPEFLTYFQNEAQLDKSGLPSDRFFAERPEGSVSTLKIQRTQQEDSAVYLCASSLAGGAGRAEVDTQYFGPGTRLTVL.

V usage is TRBV5-1 and J usage is TRBJ1-5; D ambiguous. The V end lost 2 bases, the J end lost 5 bases, and 14 bases lay between the germline ends. The CDR3 is made up of 15 amino acids. Germline V CDR1 and CDR2: SGHRS, YFSETQ. The CDR3 DNA sequence: TGCGCCAGCAGCTTATCGGGCCAGAGGGATCAGCCCCAGCATTTT. Residues: CASSLSGQRDQPQHF.

The chain couples TRBV27 to TRBJ2-7; possibly TRBD2 for D (5 bases). This CDR3 comprises 14 residues. V lost 4 bases and J lost 4, with 14 bases in between. CDR1 is MNHEY and CDR2 is SMNVEV in the germline V gene (reference sequence). The CDR3 is CASSSPHRGYEQYF. CDR3 coding DNA: TGTGCCAGCAGTTCCCCACACCGGGGATACGAGCAGTACTTC.

The chain uses TRBV10-1 and TRBJ2-1; no firm D call. This CDR3 comprises 13 residues. CDR1 is WNHNN, CDR2 SYGVQD, per germline (reference sequence). With 3 bases removed from V and 10 bases from J, the gap between germline ends came to 13 bases. The DNA for the CDR3 is TGCGCCAGCAGTGATTGGGCAGGTTCAGAGCAGTTCTTC. Protein product: CASSDWAGSEQFF.

In DNA, the CDR3 is TGTGCCAGCAGCGTAGTTAGCGGGAACACCGGGGAGCTGTTTTTT. Protein sequence: CASSVVSGNTGELFF. The chain combines TRBV9 with TRBJ2-2; D might be TRBD2 (6 bases). This CDR3 has 15 residues. V was cut by 0 bases and J by 1 base, with 7 bases left in between. Germline CDR1 is SGDLS and CDR2 is YYNGEE.

This clonotype was seen more than once but under ten times. This sequence joins TRBV15 and TRBJ1-4, with D tentatively TRBD1 (5 bases). Germline V gene sequence: CDR1 LNHNV, CDR2 YYDKDF (reference sequence). This CDR3 has 15 amino acids. Deletions cut 0 bases from V and 8 bases from J, with 13 bases between. The DNA for the CDR3 is TGTGCCACCAGCAGAGATTCCGGGAAGGGGGAAAAACTGTTTTTT. This translates into CATSRDSGKGEKLFF.

In this sample, this clonotype turned up a few times. The chain employs TRBV9 and TRBJ2-5; 14 bases align to TRBD2. CDR1 and CDR2 (germline): SGDLS, YYNGEE. V gave up 0 bases and J gave up 1 base; unmatched junction bases: 5. The CDR3 spans 18 residues. The CDR3 region has the DNA TGTGCCAGCAGCGTAGGGACTAGCGGGAGGACTTTCCAAGAGACCCAGTACTTC. It encodes CASSVGTSGRTFQETQYF.

This rearrangement joins TRBV28 to TRBJ2-3; weak D call: TRBD1 (5 bases). Trimming stripped 1 base from V and 2 bases from J, with 10 bases between. This CDR3 region has 15 residues. In germline, CDR1 is MDHEN, CDR2 SYDVKM. The CDR3 DNA is TGTGCCAGCAGTTTATTAGGCAGGGACACAGATACGCAGTATTTT. It specifies CASSLLGRDTDTQYF.

The gene calls are TRBV5-5 and TRBJ2-2, with D hard to call. The CDR3 is 13 amino acids. V was trimmed by 7 bases and J by 2 bases, leaving 9 bases between them. The V gene's germline CDR1 is SGHKS and CDR2 YYEKEE (reference sequence). The CDR3: CASLATNTGELFF. CDR3 bases: TGTGCCAGCCTCGCGACTAACACCGGGGAGCTGTTTTTT.

The chain has TRBV18 and TRBJ2-2; tentative D call: TRBD2 (6 bases). This CDR3 is 15 amino acids long. The ends were cut back, 4 bases at V and 4 bases at J, with 13 bases in the middle. Germline V gene lookup returns CDR1 KGHSH and CDR2 LQKENI. In DNA, the CDR3 is TGTGCCAGCTCACTTCATCGGGAGCCCACCGGGGAGCTGTTTTTT. Amino acids: CASSLHREPTGELFF.

By sample fraction, this clonotype is medium-sized. This chain joins TRBV10-3 and TRBJ2-1; no clear D gene. CDR1 is ENHRY and CDR2 is SYGVKD in the germline V gene. This CDR3 contains 9 residues. V lost 8 bases, J lost 8 bases, and 4 bases lay in between. CDR3 region: CAIGDEQFF. Written as DNA, the CDR3 is TGTGCCATCGGAGATGAGCAGTTCTTC.

Details on this clonotype: This may be a read error, as it is one base from a much larger clone. The chain is built from TRBV12-3 or TRBV12-4 and TRBJ2-7; 7 nucleotides match TRBD1. The CDR3 has 13 amino acids. CDR3 protein: CASGRGTVYEQCF. The CDR3, as DNA: TGTGCCAGCGGGCGAGGGACAGTCTACGAGCAGTGCTTC.

The table lists this clonotype with a few counts. The rearrangement uses TRBV5-1 and TRBJ2-3, with 8 nucleotides matching TRBD2. The V and J ends lost 1 base and 4 bases, in that order; junction bases with no gene match: 5. In germline, CDR1 is SGHRS, CDR2 YFSETQ. This CDR3 spans 15 amino acids. The CDR3 sequence: CASSLYSGESDTQYF. CDR3 nucleotides: TGCGCCAGCAGCTTGTATAGCGGGGAATCAGATACGCAGTATTTT.

This clonotype was detected a few times. The chain employs TRBV28 and TRBJ1-6, with D possibly TRBD1 on 5 matching bases. The CDR3 spans 14 residues. V lost 7 bases and J lost 7, with 14 bases in between. CDR1 is MDHEN and CDR2 is SYDVKM in the germline V gene. The CDR3 reads CASNVGGGNSPLHF. Written as DNA, the CDR3 is TGTGCCAGCAACGTTGGGGGGGGGAATTCACCCCTCCACTTT.

V usage is TRBV28 and J usage is TRBJ2-7, with a tentative D call TRBD1 (6 bases). The V and J ends lost 3 bases and 4 bases respectively, with 16 bases between them. Germline V gene data show CDR1 as MDHEN and CDR2 as SYDVKM. This CDR3 spans 15 amino acids. For the CDR3, the DNA is TGTGCCAGCAGTTTCCCATACAGGGTTGGGTACGAGCAGTACTTC. It is translated as CASSFPYRVGYEQYF.

This clonotype was detected ten times or more. This chain uses TRBV9 with TRBJ2-6; D may match TRBD1 or TRBD2 (5 bases each). CDR1 SGDLS and CDR2 YYNGEE come from the germline V gene. The CDR3 runs 17 residues. Trimming took 8 bases from V and 1 from J, leaving 19 bases between them. The CDR3 reads CASSWGTSISGANVLTF. In DNA form, the CDR3 reads TGTGCCAGTAGCTGGGGGACCTCAATATCTGGGGCCAACGTCCTGACTTTC.

This chain links TRBV9 with TRBJ2-1; D is possibly TRBD1 (6 bases). CDR3 length: 15 residues. CDR1 is SGDLS and CDR2 is YYNGEE in the germline V gene. With 0 bases removed from V and 9 bases from J, the gap between germline ends came to 16 bases. The CDR3 spells CASSVESTGKGEQFF. CDR3 sequence (DNA): TGTGCCAGCAGCGTAGAGAGCACAGGGAAGGGTGAGCAGTTCTTC.

V gene TRBV30 combines with J gene TRBJ2-4; the D gene is possibly TRBD2 (5 bases). The V end was cut by 2 bases, the J end by 1 base, with 9 bases between. Germline CDR1 is GTSNPN and CDR2 is SVGIG (reference sequence). This CDR3 is built from 14 residues. CDR3 loop: CAWSLADAKNIQYF. The CDR3 region has the DNA TGTGCCTGGAGTCTAGCTGACGCCAAAAACATTCAGTACTTC.